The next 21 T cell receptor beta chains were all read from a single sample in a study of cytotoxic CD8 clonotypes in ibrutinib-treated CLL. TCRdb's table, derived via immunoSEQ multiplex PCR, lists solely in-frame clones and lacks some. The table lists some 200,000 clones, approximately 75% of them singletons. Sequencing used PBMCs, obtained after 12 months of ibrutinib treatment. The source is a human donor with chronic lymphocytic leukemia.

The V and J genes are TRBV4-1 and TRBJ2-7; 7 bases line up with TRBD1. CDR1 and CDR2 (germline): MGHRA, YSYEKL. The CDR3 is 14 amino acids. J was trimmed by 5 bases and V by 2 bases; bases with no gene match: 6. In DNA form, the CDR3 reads TGCGCCAGCAGCCAACCAAGGGACAGCCACGAGCAGTACTTC. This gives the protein CASSQPRDSHEQYF.

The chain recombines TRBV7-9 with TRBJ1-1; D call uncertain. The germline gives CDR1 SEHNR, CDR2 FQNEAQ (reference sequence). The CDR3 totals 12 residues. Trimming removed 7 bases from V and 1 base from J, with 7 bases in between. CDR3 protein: CASTFTNTEAFF. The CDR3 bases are TGTGCCAGCACCTTTACGAACACTGAAGCTTTCTTT.

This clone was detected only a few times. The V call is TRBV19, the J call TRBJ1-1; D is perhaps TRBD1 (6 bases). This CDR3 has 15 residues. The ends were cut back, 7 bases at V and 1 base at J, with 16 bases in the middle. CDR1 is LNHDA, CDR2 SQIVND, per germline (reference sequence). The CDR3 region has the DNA TGTGCCAGTATGGTTCTCGGACAGCCGAACACTGAAGCTTTCTTT. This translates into CASMVLGQPNTEAFF. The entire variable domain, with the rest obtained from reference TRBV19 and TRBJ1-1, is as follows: DGGITQSPKYLFRKEGQNVTLSCEQNLNHDAMYWYRQDPGQGLRLIYYSQIVNDFQKGDIAEGYSVSREKKESFPLTVTSAQKNPTAFYLCASMVLGQPNTEAFFGQGTRLTVV.

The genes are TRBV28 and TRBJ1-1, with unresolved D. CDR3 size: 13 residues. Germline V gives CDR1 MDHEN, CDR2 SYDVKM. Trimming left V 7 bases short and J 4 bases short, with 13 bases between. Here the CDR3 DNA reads TGTGCCAGCATACAGCGACCGCCCACTGAAGCTTTCTTT. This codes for CASIQRPPTEAFF.

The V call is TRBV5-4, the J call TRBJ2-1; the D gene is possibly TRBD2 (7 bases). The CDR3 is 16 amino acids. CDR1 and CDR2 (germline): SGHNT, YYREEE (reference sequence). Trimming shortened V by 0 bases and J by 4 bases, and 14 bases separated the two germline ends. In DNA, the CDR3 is TGTGCCAGCAGCTTGGTGGGGGCTAGCGGTTACAATGAGCAGTTCTTC. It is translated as CASSLVGASGYNEQFF.

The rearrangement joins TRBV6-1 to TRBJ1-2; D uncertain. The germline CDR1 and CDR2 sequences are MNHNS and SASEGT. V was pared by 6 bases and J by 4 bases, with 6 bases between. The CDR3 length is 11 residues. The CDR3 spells CASREFYGYTF. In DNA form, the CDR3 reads TGTGCCAGCAGAGAATTCTATGGCTACACCTTC.

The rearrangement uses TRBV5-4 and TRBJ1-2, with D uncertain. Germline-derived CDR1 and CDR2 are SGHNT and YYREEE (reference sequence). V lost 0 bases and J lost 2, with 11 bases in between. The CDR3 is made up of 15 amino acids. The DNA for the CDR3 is TGTGCCAGCAGCTTGGCCCCGGGTTCGAACTATGGCTACACCTTC. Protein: CASSLAPGSNYGYTF.

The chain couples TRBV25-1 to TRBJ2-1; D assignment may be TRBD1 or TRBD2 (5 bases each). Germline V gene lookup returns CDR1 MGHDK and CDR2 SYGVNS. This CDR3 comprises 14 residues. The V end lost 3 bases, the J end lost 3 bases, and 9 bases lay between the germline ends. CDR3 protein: CASSEGDLYNEQFF. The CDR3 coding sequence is TGTGCCAGCAGTGAGGGGGACCTCTACAATGAGCAGTTCTTC.

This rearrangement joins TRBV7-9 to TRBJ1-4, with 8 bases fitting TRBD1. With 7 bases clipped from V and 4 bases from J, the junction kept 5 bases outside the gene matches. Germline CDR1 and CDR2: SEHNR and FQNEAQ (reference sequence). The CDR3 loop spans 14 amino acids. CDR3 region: CASTRGQDNEKLFF. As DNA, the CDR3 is TGTGCCAGCACCAGGGGGCAGGATAATGAAAAACTGTTTTTT.

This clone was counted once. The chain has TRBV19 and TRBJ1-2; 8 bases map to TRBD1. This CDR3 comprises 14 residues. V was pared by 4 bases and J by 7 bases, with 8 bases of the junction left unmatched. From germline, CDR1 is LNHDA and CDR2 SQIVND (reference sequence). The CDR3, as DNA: TGTGCCAGTAGTAGGACAGGGTCTCACCCTGGCTACACCTTC. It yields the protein CASSRTGSHPGYTF.

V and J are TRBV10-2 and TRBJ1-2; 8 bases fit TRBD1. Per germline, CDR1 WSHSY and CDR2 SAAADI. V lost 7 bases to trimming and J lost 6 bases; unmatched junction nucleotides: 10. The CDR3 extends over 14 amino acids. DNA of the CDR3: TGCGCCAGCAACAATGGACAGGGCAGACATGGCTACACCTTC. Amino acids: CASNNGQGRHGYTF.

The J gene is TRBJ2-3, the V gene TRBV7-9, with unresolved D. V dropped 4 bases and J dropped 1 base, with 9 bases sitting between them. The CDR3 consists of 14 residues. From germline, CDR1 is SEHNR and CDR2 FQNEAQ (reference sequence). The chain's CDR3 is CASSSGRGTDTQYF. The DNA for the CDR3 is TGTGCCAGCAGCTCCGGAAGGGGCACAGATACGCAGTATTTT.

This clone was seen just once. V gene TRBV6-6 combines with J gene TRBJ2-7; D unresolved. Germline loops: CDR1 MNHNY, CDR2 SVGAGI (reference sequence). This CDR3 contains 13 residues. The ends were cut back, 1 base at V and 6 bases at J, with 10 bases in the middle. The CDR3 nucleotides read TGTGCCAGCAGTTACTGGGGTAGTGGCGAGCAGTACTTC. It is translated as CASSYWGSGEQYF.

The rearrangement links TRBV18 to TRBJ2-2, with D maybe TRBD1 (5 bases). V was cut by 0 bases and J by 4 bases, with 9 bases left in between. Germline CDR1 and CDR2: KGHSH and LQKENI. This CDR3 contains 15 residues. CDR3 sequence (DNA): TGTGCCAGCTCACCACCGACAGTCTCCACCGGGGAGCTGTTTTTT. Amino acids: CASSPPTVSTGELFF.

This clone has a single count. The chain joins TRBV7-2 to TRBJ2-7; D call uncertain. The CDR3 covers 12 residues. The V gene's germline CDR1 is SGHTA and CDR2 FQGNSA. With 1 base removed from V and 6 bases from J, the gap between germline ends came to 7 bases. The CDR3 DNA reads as TGTGCCAGCAGCTTAGTCAGAGCCGAGCAGTACTTC. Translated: CASSLVRAEQYF.

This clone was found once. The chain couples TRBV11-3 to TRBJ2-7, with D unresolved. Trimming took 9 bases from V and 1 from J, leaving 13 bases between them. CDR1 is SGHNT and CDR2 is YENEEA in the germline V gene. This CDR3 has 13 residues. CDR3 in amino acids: CARTPQVSYEQYF. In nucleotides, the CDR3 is TGTGCCAGGACACCGCAGGTGTCCTACGAGCAGTACTTC.

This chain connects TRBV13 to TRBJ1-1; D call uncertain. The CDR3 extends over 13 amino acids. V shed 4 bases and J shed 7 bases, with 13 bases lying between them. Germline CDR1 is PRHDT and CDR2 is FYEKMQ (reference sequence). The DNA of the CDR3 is TGTGCCAGCAGCTCGGGAGGGTTGGTTGAAGCTTTCTTT. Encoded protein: CASSSGGLVEAFF.

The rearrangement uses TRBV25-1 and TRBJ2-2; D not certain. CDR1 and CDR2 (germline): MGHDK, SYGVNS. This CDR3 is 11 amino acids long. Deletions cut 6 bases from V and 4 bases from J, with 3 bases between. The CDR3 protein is CASRITGELFF. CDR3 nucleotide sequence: TGTGCCAGCAGAATCACCGGGGAGCTGTTTTTT. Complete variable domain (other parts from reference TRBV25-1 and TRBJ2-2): EADIYQTPRYLVIGTGKKITLECSQTMGHDKMYWYQQDPGMELHLIHYSYGVNSTEKGDLSSESTVSRIRTEHFPLTLESARPSHTSQYLCASRITGELFFGEGSRLTVL.

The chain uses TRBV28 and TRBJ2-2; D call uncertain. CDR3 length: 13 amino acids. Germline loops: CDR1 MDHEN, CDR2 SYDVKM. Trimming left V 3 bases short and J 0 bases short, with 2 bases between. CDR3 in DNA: TGTGCCAGCAGTTTTCCGAACACCGGGGAGCTGTTTTTT. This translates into CASSFPNTGELFF. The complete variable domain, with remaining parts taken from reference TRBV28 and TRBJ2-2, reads DVKVTQSSRYLVKRTGEKVFLECVQDMDHENMFWYRQDPGLGLRLIYFSYDVKMKEKGDIPEGYSVSREKKERFSLILESASTNQTSMYLCASSFPNTGELFFGEGSRLTVL.

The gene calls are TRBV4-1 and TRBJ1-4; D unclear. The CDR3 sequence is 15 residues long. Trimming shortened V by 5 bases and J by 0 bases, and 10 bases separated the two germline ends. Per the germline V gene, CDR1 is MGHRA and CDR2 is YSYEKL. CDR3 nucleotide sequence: TGCGCCAGCAGCTCACTTTTTGCAACTAATGAAAAACTGTTTTTT. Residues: CASSSLFATNEKLFF.

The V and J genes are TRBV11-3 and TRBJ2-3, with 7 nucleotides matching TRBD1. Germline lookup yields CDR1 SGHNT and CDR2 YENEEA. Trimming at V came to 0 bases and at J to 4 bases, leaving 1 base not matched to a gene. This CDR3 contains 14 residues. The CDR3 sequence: CASSLDQGADTQYF. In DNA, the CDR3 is TGTGCCAGCAGCTTAGATCAGGGGGCAGATACGCAGTATTTT. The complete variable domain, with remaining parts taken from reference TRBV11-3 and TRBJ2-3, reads EAGVVQSPRYKIIEKKQPVAFWCNPISGHNTLYWYLQNLGQGPELLIRYENEEAVDDSQLPKDRFSAERLKGVDSTLKIQPAELGDSAVYLCASSLDQGADTQYFGPGTRLTVL.